This is a list of T cell receptor beta chains from one sample in a study of blood T cell repertoires in COVID-19. Profiled with immunoSEQ multiplex PCR; TCRdb holds only in-frame clones, not every one. Of about 480,000 clones in the sample, 85% to 90% were seen once. Material for sequencing was PBMCs or T cells enriched from blood (not recorded which). All receptors derive from a woman in her 40s who had recovered from COVID-19. Each CDR3 is given with its conserved first and last residue. D genes are given only for firm matches. Clone size is stated in some rows and not others, as once, few, many or a class when expanded.

TRBJ2-1,TRBV6-5,-,12,-,TGTGCCACCCATTATAGCGGCAATGAGCAGTTCTTC,CATHYSGNEQFF
TRBJ2-5,TRBV3-1/TRBV3-2,once,16,TRBD2,TGTGCCAGCAGCCTCCGTAGCGGGAGGACTCAAGAGACCCAGTACTTC,CASSLRSGRTQETQYF
TRBJ1-1,TRBV6-6,-,15,-,TGTGCCAGCAGTTCCAAGACACCGCCGAACACTGAAGCTTTCTTT,CASSSKTPPNTEAFF
TRBJ2-5,TRBV19,-,14,-,TGTGCCAGTAGTATAGACTGGGGCCGGGAGACCCAGTACTTC,CASSIDWGRETQYF
TRBJ2-7,TRBV3-1/TRBV3-2,once,11,-,TGTGCCAGCAGTTTCGGTGGCGAGCAGTACTTC,CASSFGGEQYF
TRBJ2-3,TRBV11-3,-,20,-,TGTGCCAGCAGCTTAGGAGAGTTTGGCGACTCCCCTATAATCCGCCATACGCAGTATTTT,CASSLGEFGDSPIIRHTQYF
TRBJ1-2,TRBV5-1,-,12,-,TGCGCCAGCAGCCGCGGTCTCTATGGCTACACCTTC,CASSRGLYGYTF
TRBJ1-2,TRBV20-1,-,11,TRBD1,TGCAGTGCTATACAGGGGGCCGGATACACCTTC,CSAIQGAGYTF
TRBJ1-2,TRBV14,-,14,TRBD1,TGTGCCAGCAGCCAAGTACAGGGGAACTATGGCTACACCTTC,CASSQVQGNYGYTF
TRBJ1-2,TRBV6-5,-,11,-,TGTGCCAGCACAGGGATGGATGGCTACACCTTC,CASTGMDGYTF
TRBJ2-1,TRBV6-5,-,15,TRBD2,TGTGCCAGCAGTCGGACTAGCGGAAGATACAATGAGCAGTTCTTC,CASSRTSGRYNEQFF
TRBJ1-2,TRBV7-2,-,15,TRBD1,TGTGCCAGCAGCCTACGGACAGGGGGGTGGAGTGGCTACACCTTC,CASSLRTGGWSGYTF
TRBJ2-7,TRBV7-2,-,16,-,TGTGCCAGCAGCACCCGGTGGGCGTCGAGCTCCTACGAGCAGTACTTC,CASSTRWASSSYEQYF
TRBJ1-4,TRBV5-4,-,14,TRBD1,TGTGCCAGCAGCTTGCAGGGGGCGGATGAAAAACTGTTTTTT,CASSLQGADEKLFF
TRBJ1-1,TRBV19,-,15,TRBD1,TGTGCCAGTAGCTGGGACAGGGGCGGGAACACTGAAGCTTTCTTT,CASSWDRGGNTEAFF
TRBJ2-3,TRBV4-2,-,16,-,TGTGCCAGCAGCCAAGATTGGGGAGCGGGCACAGATACGCAGTATTTT,CASSQDWGAGTDTQYF
TRBJ2-1,TRBV5-1,-,16,TRBD2,TGCGCCAGCAGCTTAGGTCCGGGACTAGGGGTCTATGAGCAGTTCTTC,CASSLGPGLGVYEQFF
TRBJ1-1,TRBV7-9,-,13,-,TGTGCCAGCAGCTTGTGGGGCAGCACTGAAGCTTTCTTT,CASSLWGSTEAFF
TRBJ1-5,TRBV24-1,-,14,-,TGTGCCACCGCTGACAGTAGGTTCGGTCAGCCCCAGCATTTT,CATADSRFGQPQHF
TRBJ2-7,TRBV6-5,-,15,-,TGTGCCAGCAGTCCTCTGGGCTCCAGCTCCTACGAGCAGTACTTC,CASSPLGSSSYEQYF
TRBJ2-1,TRBV7-7,-,15,TRBD2,TGTGCCAGCAGCGCCATAGCGGGAGTAAACAATGAGCAGTTCTTC,CASSAIAGVNNEQFF
TRBJ2-3,TRBV11-3,-,15,-,TGTGCCAGCAGCTTAGGAATTAGCGGAACAGATACGCAGTATTTT,CASSLGISGTDTQYF
TRBJ1-2,TRBV21-1,-,18,-,TGTGCCAGCAGCAAAGGGCCACTAAGCTCACAGGGGGCCTATGGCTACACCTTC,CASSKGPLSSQGAYGYTF
TRBJ1-2,TRBV29-1,-,11,-,TGCAGCGCGGGGGAGACGAAAGGCTACACCTTC,CSAGETKGYTF
TRBJ2-7,TRBV5-8,-,16,-,TGTGCCAGCAGCCCACCTCCGGGACTGCGCTCCTACGAGCAGTACTTC,CASSPPPGLRSYEQYF
TRBJ2-1,TRBV27,-,17,TRBD2,TGTGCCAGCAGTGCCGGGACTAGCGGGAGTCTCCACAATGAGCAGTTCTTC,CASSAGTSGSLHNEQFF
TRBJ1-5,TRBV12-2,-,13,-,TGTGCAAGTCGCTTAGTGGGCTTTCAGCCCCAGCATTTT,CASRLVGFQPQHF
TRBJ2-1,TRBV7-2,-,15,TRBD1,TGTGCCAGCCGCTTAGGGGGACAGGGAAGGAATGAGCAGTTCTTC,CASRLGGQGRNEQFF
TRBJ2-5,TRBV27,-,16,-,TGTGCCAGCAGTTTATCGAACAGGGTAGGGCAGGAGACCCAGTACTTC,CASSLSNRVGQETQYF
TRBJ1-5,TRBV19,-,14,-,TGTGCCAGTAGTATGATCGGGACATTCCAGCCCCAGCATTTT,CASSMIGTFQPQHF
TRBJ2-3,TRBV29-1,-,12,-,TGCAGCGTTGTCCGAGCCCAAGATACGCAGTATTTT,CSVVRAQDTQYF
TRBJ1-5,TRBV5-1,-,13,-,TGCGCCAGCAGCCGGGAGGGAGGGCAGCCCCAGCATTTT,CASSREGGQPQHF
TRBJ2-5,TRBV19,-,15,TRBD1,TGTGCCAGTAGTCCCACAGGGGGCTCGGGGGAGACCCAGTACTTC,CASSPTGGSGETQYF
TRBJ1-2,TRBV6-5,-,14,TRBD1,TGTGCCAGCAGTCGCCGGGACAGGGGAGGAGGCTACACCTTC,CASSRRDRGGGYTF
TRBJ1-5,TRBV28,-,15,-,TGTGCCAGCAGTTTATGGGGCGGGGGGGATCAGCCCCAGCATTTT,CASSLWGGGDQPQHF
TRBJ1-2,TRBV6-5,-,14,TRBD1,TGTGCCAGCAGTCTCGACAGGGGCAACTATGGCTACACCTTC,CASSLDRGNYGYTF
TRBJ2-7,TRBV3-1/TRBV3-2,-,14,TRBD2,TGTGCCAGCAGCCGGCTAGCGGCTACCTACGAGCAGTACTTC,CASSRLAATYEQYF
TRBJ1-1,TRBV24-1,-,14,-,TGTGCCACCAGTGCTGGCGGGCGGAACACTGAAGCTTTCTTT,CATSAGGRNTEAFF
TRBJ2-1,TRBV11-2,-,15,TRBD1,TGTGCCAGCAGCCTCTGGACAGGCCCCTACAATGAGCAGTTCTTC,CASSLWTGPYNEQFF
TRBJ1-2,TRBV10-3,-,13,-,TGTGCCATCAGTGTCGGGGCTAACTATGGCTACACCTTC,CAISVGANYGYTF
TRBJ1-1,TRBV5-6,-,16,-,TGTGCCAGCAGCTCGTATACTTCAGGGGCGAACACTGAAGCTTTCTTT,CASSSYTSGANTEAFF
TRBJ2-1,TRBV10-3,-,21,-,TGTGCCATCAGTGACCCAGTACCGGGACAGGGTACTAGCGGGTACTACAATGAGCAGTTCTTC,CAISDPVPGQGTSGYYNEQFF
TRBJ2-3,TRBV11-3,-,13,-,TGTGCCAGCAGCCCCACCTATACAGATACGCAGTATTTT,CASSPTYTDTQYF
TRBJ2-1,TRBV14,-,18,TRBD2,TGTGCCAGCAGCCAAGAGGCCGGGACTAGCGGGAGGAACAATGAGCAGTTCTTC,CASSQEAGTSGRNNEQFF
TRBJ2-7,TRBV29-1,-,16,TRBD2,TGCAGCGCTAGGGGACTAGCGGGAGGCGATTCCTACGAGCAGTACTTC,CSARGLAGGDSYEQYF